Here is one TCR beta chain with its context. What it recognizes is unknown. The source of the sample is a study of OX40 agonist ivuxolimab in advanced cancers. The wider study: Three patients got partial responses; one had hepatocellular carcinoma and two had cutaneous melanoma.

Here immunoSEQ multiplex PCR was the method, and the copy in TCRdb shows in-frame clones only, minus some. The sample holds more than 45,000 clones, around 80% seen once. Study observations and caveats: Normalized T-cell clonal expansion was also low in some nonresponders. Relative to CD4+ cells, CD8+ T cells on average had more expanded clones. No antigen was identified for the clonally expanded peripheral T cells.

Germline V gene lookup returns CDR1 SGHTA and CDR2 FQGNSA. CDR3 length: 13 residues. Sample: CD4+ or CD8+ T cells sorted from blood, taken in a trial of the OX40 agonist ivuxolimab. The receptor comes from an adult with an advanced solid tumor such as melanoma, head and neck, liver or kidney cancer. The rearrangement uses TRBV7-2 and TRBJ1-4; tentatively, D is TRBD1 (6 bases). The chain's CDR3 is CAAPDRFNEKLFF. CDR3 sequence (DNA): TGTGCGGCCCCGGACAGATTTAATGAAAAACTGTTTTTT. The complete variable domain, with remaining parts taken from reference TRBV7-2 and TRBJ1-4, reads GAGVSQSPSNKVTEKGKDVELRCDPISGHTALYWYRQSLGQGLEFLIYFQGNSAPDKSGLPSDRFSAERTGGSVSTLTIQRTQQEDSAVYLCAAPDRFNEKLFFGSGTQLSVL.